The clone carrying this T cell receptor beta chain ranks as large in terms of frequency. The antigen is undetermined. This entry belongs to a study of CD8 T cells in cerebrospinal fluid in Alzheimer's disease. Study as a whole: Two single-cell methods, plate-based nested PCR and droplet-based sequencing, assessed CSF clonal expansion. General study findings and limits: Finding EBV-specific TCRs in cerebrospinal fluid does not show EBV causes Alzheimer's disease.

Live CSF cells were sorted with a live/dead marker for droplet-based sequencing. This CDR3 spans 16 amino acids. Germline V gives CDR1 DFQATT, CDR2 SNEGSKA (reference sequence). From the 10x single-cell sequencing reads, TCRdb lists one entry per CDR3 protein and no DNA. This table lists over a thousand distinct CDR3 sequences. The sequence derives from a human donor with mild cognitive impairment. The chain is built from TRBV20-1 and TRBJ2-1; TCRdb reports TRBD2, a call that lacks DNA to check it against. Sequencing input: cerebrospinal fluid. The CDR3 sequence is CSARGPYSGTRNEQFF.